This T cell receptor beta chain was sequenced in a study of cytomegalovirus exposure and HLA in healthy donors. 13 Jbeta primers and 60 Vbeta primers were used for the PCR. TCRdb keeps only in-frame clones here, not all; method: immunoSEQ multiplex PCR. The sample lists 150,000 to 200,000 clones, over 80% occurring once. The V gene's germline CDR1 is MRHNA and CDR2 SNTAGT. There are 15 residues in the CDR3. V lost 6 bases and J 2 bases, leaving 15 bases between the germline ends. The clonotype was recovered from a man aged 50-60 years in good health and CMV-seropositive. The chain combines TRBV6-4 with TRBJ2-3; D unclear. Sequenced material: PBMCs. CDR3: CASRTSGYLTDTQYF. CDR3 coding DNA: TGTGCCAGCAGGACAAGTGGCTACCTCACAGATACGCAGTATTTT.